This T cell receptor beta chain was identified during a study of beta chain features in type 1 diabetes. Study-level results: In every one of the four CD4+ subsets, TCRB CDR3s were moderately but significantly shorter in Type 1 diabetes patients. Whatever favoring of shorter templates PCR might show would apply equally to patients and controls.

The CDR3 sequence is 12 residues long. Germline V gene lookup returns CDR1 GTSNPN and CDR2 SVGIG (reference sequence). The V end lost 5 bases, the J end lost 4 bases, and 10 bases lay between the germline ends. Expressed TCRB transcripts were sequenced because the isolated RNA had all been reverse transcribed beforehand. Sequenced by immunoSEQ multiplex PCR; TCRdb stores in-frame clones only, minus some. The sample contains about 150,000 clones, approximately 10% of which appear only once. In this sample, this clone turned up a few times. Its antigen is as yet unknown. Averaging approximately 0.11 L, one heparinised blood draw came from each individual donor.

Sequenced input: central memory CD4+ T cells from blood. The genes are TRBV30 and TRBJ2-3; no firm D call. This receptor was taken from a man aged 25 to 40 with type 1 diabetes. For the CDR3, the DNA is TGTGCCTGGGTCCTAACGGCAGATACGCAGTATTTT. Its translation is CAWVLTADTQYF.